This TCR beta chain is from a study of lymphopenia after photon versus proton radiotherapy. Broader study findings: Post-nadir diversity loss with photons came from oligoclonal expansion, particularly CD8+ Temra cells. Proton therapy kept repertoires fairly stable, unlike photons, which gained effector/memory cells. In patients who died, overall survival fell as post-nadir TCR diversity dropped more.

About this clone: Its antigen is undetermined.

Sequencing was performed with immunoSEQ multiplex PCR; in TCRdb, only in-frame clones are kept and a portion is missing. The sample records about 68,000 clones, roughly 90% being singletons. V gave up 1 base and J gave up 4 bases, with 5 bases separating them. Germline V CDR1 and CDR2: LNHNV, YYDKDF (reference sequence). The CDR3 is 13 residues long. The source is a woman between 70 and 85 years old with pancreatic cancer. The chain carries TRBV15 and TRBJ2-1; D remains ambiguous. Sequenced material: peripheral blood, taken from a patient treated with photon-based radiotherapy. The CDR3 sequence is CATSRGAYNEQFF. The CDR3 DNA follows: TGTGCCACCAGCAGAGGTGCGTACAATGAGCAGTTCTTC.